A selection of T cell receptor beta chains follows, all from one sample in a study of T cell changes during pregnancy in multiple sclerosis. Here immunoSEQ multiplex PCR was the method, and the copy in TCRdb shows in-frame clones only, minus some. The table includes 29,000 or so clones, 80% to 90% detected once. Sequenced material: CD8+ T cells from peripheral blood mononuclear cells, taken in the second trimester of pregnancy. These receptors all stem from a female donor with multiple sclerosis, enrolled in a pregnancy study. The CDR3 runs from the conserved cysteine through the conserved F or W. Fields, in order: clone size, D gene, J gene, V gene, CDR3 DNA, CDR3 protein. D genes are given only for firm matches. Clone sizes are given selectively: once, few, many, or a class where the clone is expanded.

size: -
D: -
J: TRBJ2-7
V: TRBV19
DNA: TGTGCCAGTAGTATAGAGTCCCCCGGGATCGAGCAGTACTTC
CDR3: CASSIESPGIEQYF

size: -
D: TRBD1
J: TRBJ1-5
V: TRBV4-1
DNA: TGCGCCAGCAGCCAAGGGGGACAGGGAAGCAATCAGCCCCAGCATTTT
CDR3: CASSQGGQGSNQPQHF

size: -
D: TRBD2
J: TRBJ2-7
V: TRBV11-2
DNA: TGTGCCAGCAGCTTAGCGGGAGGGCCAAGCGAGCAGTACTTC
CDR3: CASSLAGGPSEQYF

size: -
D: TRBD2
J: TRBJ2-7
V: TRBV4-2
DNA: TGTGCCAGCAGCCAAGAGGCTAGCGGCACCTCCTACGAGCAGTACTTC
CDR3: CASSQEASGTSYEQYF

size: -
D: -
J: TRBJ1-1
V: TRBV9
DNA: TGTGCCAGCAGCCTGGGGGGGGACACTGAAGCTTTCTTT
CDR3: CASSLGGDTEAFF

size: -
D: TRBD2
J: TRBJ2-7
V: TRBV18
DNA: TGTGCCAGCTCACCTGGAGGGAGGGCCGGCCCCCGCTCCTACGAGCAGTACTTC
CDR3: CASSPGGRAGPRSYEQYF

size: -
D: TRBD1
J: TRBJ2-7
V: TRBV9
DNA: TGTGCCAGCAGCTTGTGGACAGGGGGCGAGCAGTACTTC
CDR3: CASSLWTGGEQYF

size: -
D: TRBD2
J: TRBJ2-5
V: TRBV11-2
DNA: TGTGCCAGCAGCAAAGGGACTAGCGGGGGGGGGACGTTGGAGACCCAGTACTTC
CDR3: CASSKGTSGGGTLETQYF

size: -
D: TRBD1
J: TRBJ2-7
V: TRBV15
DNA: TGTGCCACCAGGGGACAGGGGGCTTACGAGCAGTACTTC
CDR3: CATRGQGAYEQYF

size: -
D: TRBD2
J: TRBJ2-3
V: TRBV5-6
DNA: TGTGCCAGCAGCTTGAGACTAGCGGGACTAGATACGCAGTATTTT
CDR3: CASSLRLAGLDTQYF

size: -
D: TRBD1
J: TRBJ2-2
V: TRBV4-3
DNA: TGCGCCAGCAGCCCGGGACAGTTTACGACCGGGGAGCTGTTTTTT
CDR3: CASSPGQFTTGELFF

size: -
D: -
J: TRBJ1-1
V: TRBV5-1
DNA: TGCGCCAGCAGGATGGGGGGGACTGAAGCTTTCTTT
CDR3: CASRMGGTEAFF

size: -
D: -
J: TRBJ2-1
V: TRBV4-1
DNA: TGCGCCAGCAGCCAAGATGAACGGGGGTCCTTCAATGAGCAGTTCTTC
CDR3: CASSQDERGSFNEQFF

size: once
D: TRBD1
J: TRBJ1-4
V: TRBV7-9
DNA: TGTGCCAGCAGCCCCCCGGGACAGGCTAATGAAAAACTGTTTTTT
CDR3: CASSPPGQANEKLFF

size: -
D: -
J: TRBJ1-4
V: TRBV4-2
DNA: TGTGCCAGCAGCACTAACCAAGGGAAAGGAGGTGAAAAACTGTTTTTT
CDR3: CASSTNQGKGGEKLFF

size: once
D: TRBD2
J: TRBJ2-7
V: TRBV5-4
DNA: TGTGCCAGCAGCCCGGGAGGGGAATCCTACGAGCAGTACTTC
CDR3: CASSPGGESYEQYF

size: -
D: TRBD1
J: TRBJ1-4
V: TRBV4-1
DNA: TGCGCCAGCAGCCAAGTTGGCAGGGGGAGAACTAATGAAAAACTGTTTTTT
CDR3: CASSQVGRGRTNEKLFF

size: -
D: TRBD2
J: TRBJ2-5
V: TRBV7-3
DNA: TGTGCCAGCAGCTTAACGGGAAGCGGGGGACACCAAGAGACCCAGTACTTC
CDR3: CASSLTGSGGHQETQYF

size: -
D: -
J: TRBJ1-3
V: TRBV28
DNA: TGTGCCAGCTACGAGGGTGCTGGAAACACCATATATTTT
CDR3: CASYEGAGNTIYF

size: -
D: -
J: TRBJ1-1
V: TRBV9
DNA: TGTGCCAGCAGCGTACTGAACCGGGTGAACACTGAAGCTTTCTTT
CDR3: CASSVLNRVNTEAFF

size: -
D: -
J: TRBJ2-7
V: TRBV4-3
DNA: TGCGCCAGCAGCCAAGATCTCGGGGGCTACGAGCAGTACTTC
CDR3: CASSQDLGGYEQYF

size: -
D: TRBD2
J: TRBJ2-3
V: TRBV5-1
DNA: TGCGCCAGCAGCGGGACTAGCGTATCAGATACGCAGTATTTT
CDR3: CASSGTSVSDTQYF

size: -
D: TRBD1
J: TRBJ2-7
V: TRBV7-9
DNA: TGTGCCAGCACACTCCCGGGACAGGGGGCAGTCGAGCAGTACTTC
CDR3: CASTLPGQGAVEQYF

size: -
D: TRBD1
J: TRBJ1-1
V: TRBV7-8
DNA: TGTGCCAGCAGCTTAACGGGACAGGGGATGACTGAAGCTTTCTTT
CDR3: CASSLTGQGMTEAFF

size: -
D: -
J: TRBJ2-3
V: TRBV14
DNA: TGTGCCAGCAGCCAGATAGGGGCGTTGGCTAGTCGGGCAGATACGCAGTATTTT
CDR3: CASSQIGALASRADTQYF

size: -
D: TRBD2
J: TRBJ2-1
V: TRBV9
DNA: TGTGCCAGCAGCGCTGAGCGGGGGGCTCTCAATGAGCAGTTCTTC
CDR3: CASSAERGALNEQFF

size: -
D: -
J: TRBJ1-2
V: TRBV27
DNA: TGTGCCAGCAGTTTATCCCCCGACTATGGCTACACCTTC
CDR3: CASSLSPDYGYTF

size: -
D: -
J: TRBJ1-2
V: TRBV27
DNA: TGTGCCAGCAAAAGAACAGGCAGAGGCTACACCTTC
CDR3: CASKRTGRGYTF

size: -
D: TRBD1
J: TRBJ1-1
V: TRBV11-3
DNA: TGTGCCAGCAGCTTTAAGGGACAGCTGAACACTGAAGCTTTCTTT
CDR3: CASSFKGQLNTEAFF

size: -
D: TRBD2
J: TRBJ2-3
V: TRBV19
DNA: TGTGCCAGTAGCCTGACTAGCGGGGGCTTTTTGGGAGATACGCAGTATTTT
CDR3: CASSLTSGGFLGDTQYF

size: -
D: -
J: TRBJ2-2
V: TRBV6-1
DNA: TGTGCCAGCAGATACCGGGATTTTACAACCGGGGAGCTGTTTTTT
CDR3: CASRYRDFTTGELFF

size: once
D: -
J: TRBJ2-7
V: TRBV7-6
DNA: TGTGCCAGCAGCTTATTTTCGGGGGAGGTCTACGAGCAGTACTTC
CDR3: CASSLFSGEVYEQYF

size: -
D: TRBD1
J: TRBJ2-2
V: TRBV5-6
DNA: TGTGCCAGCAGCCCGCGGACAGGGGTGAACACCGGGGAGCTGTTTTTT
CDR3: CASSPRTGVNTGELFF

size: -
D: TRBD1
J: TRBJ1-5
V: TRBV5-4
DNA: TGTGCCAGCAGCCTGCGGACAGGGAGGCATAGCAATCAGCCCCAGCATTTT
CDR3: CASSLRTGRHSNQPQHF

size: -
D: TRBD2
J: TRBJ2-7
V: TRBV27
DNA: TGTGCCAGCAGCCAGGGACTAGCGAACTACGAGCAGTACTTC
CDR3: CASSQGLANYEQYF

size: -
D: -
J: TRBJ1-3
V: TRBV27
DNA: TGTGCCAGCAGTCCCGAGCTAGGAAACACCATATATTTT
CDR3: CASSPELGNTIYF

size: -
D: TRBD1
J: TRBJ1-5
V: TRBV19
DNA: TGTGCCAGTAGTACCCCCGTCAGGGGGGACAATCAGCCCCAGCATTTT
CDR3: CASSTPVRGDNQPQHF

size: -
D: -
J: TRBJ2-7
V: TRBV19
DNA: TGTGCCAGTAGTTGGCAGGGATCTTACGAGCAGTACTTC
CDR3: CASSWQGSYEQYF